The T cell receptor (beta chain) under discussion was sequenced for a study of blood T cell repertoires in COVID-19. On the study more broadly: Samples came from the United States, Italy and Spain, spanning acute and convalescent COVID-19. PBMCs, B-cell-depleted T cells, or T cells provided the cDNA or gDNA that made up the material.

Under the authors' procedure: It was from reference gene primer amplification that nucleated cell counts were estimated. Profiled with immunoSEQ multiplex PCR; TCRdb holds only in-frame clones, not every one. V and J calls and clone size follow that table, whereas D and trimming were derived from the DNA. The sample includes 300,000 to 400,000 clones, about nine tenths of them seen just once. V lost 6 bases, J lost 5 bases, and 7 bases stayed unmatched. Germline-derived CDR1 and CDR2 are KGHSH and LQKENI. The CDR3 covers 14 residues. In Seattle, patients joined the study during active infection and were tracked longitudinally. There are a few counts of this clone.

The genes are TRBV18 and TRBJ2-7, with 10 bases lining up with TRBD1. What was sequenced was peripheral blood. The sequence derives from a man aged 25 to 40 with COVID-19, enrolled during active disease. CDR3 residues: CASSPRQGAHEQYF. CDR3 nucleotides: TGTGCCAGCTCCCCTAGACAGGGGGCCCACGAGCAGTACTTC.